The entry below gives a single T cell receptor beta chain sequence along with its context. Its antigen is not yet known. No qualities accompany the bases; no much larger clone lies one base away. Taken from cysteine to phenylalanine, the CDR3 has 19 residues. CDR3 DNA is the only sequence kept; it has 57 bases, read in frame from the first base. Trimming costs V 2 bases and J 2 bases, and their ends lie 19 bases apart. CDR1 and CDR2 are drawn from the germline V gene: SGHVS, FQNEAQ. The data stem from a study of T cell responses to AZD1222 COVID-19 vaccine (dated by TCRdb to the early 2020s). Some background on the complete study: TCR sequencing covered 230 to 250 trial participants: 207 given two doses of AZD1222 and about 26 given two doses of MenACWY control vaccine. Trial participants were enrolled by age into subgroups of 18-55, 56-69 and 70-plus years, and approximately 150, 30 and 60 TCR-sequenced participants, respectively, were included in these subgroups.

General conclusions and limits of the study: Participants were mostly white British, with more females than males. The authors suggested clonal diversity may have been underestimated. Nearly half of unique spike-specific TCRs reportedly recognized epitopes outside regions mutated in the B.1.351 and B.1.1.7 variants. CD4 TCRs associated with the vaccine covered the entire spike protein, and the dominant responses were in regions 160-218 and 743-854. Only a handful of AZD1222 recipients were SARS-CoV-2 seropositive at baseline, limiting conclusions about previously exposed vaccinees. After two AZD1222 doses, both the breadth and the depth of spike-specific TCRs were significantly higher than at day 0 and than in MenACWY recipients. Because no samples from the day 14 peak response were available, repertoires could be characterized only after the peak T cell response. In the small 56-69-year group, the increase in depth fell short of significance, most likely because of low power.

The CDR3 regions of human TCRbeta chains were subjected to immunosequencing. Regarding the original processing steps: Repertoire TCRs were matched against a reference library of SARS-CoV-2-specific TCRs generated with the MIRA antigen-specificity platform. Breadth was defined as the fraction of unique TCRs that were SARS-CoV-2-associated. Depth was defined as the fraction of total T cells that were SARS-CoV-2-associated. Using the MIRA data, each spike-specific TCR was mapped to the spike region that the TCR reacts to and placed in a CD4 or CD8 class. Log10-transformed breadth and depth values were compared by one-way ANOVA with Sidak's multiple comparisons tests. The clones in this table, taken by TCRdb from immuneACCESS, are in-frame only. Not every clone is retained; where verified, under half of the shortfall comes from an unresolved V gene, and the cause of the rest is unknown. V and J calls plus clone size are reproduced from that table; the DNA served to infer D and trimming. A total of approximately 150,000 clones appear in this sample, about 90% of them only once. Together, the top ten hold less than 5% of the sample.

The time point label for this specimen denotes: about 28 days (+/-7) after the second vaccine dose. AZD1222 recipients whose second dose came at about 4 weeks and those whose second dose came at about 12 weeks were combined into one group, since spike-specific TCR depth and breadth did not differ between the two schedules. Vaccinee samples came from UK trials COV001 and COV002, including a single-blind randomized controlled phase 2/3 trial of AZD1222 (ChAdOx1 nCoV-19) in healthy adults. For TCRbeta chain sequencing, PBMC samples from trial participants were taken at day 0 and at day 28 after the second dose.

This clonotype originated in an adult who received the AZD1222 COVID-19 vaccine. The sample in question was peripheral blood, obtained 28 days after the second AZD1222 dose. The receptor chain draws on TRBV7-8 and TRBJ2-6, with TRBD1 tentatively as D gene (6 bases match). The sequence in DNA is TGTGCCAGCAGCTTATTTCGGGGCAGGGGCGTCGCTGGGGCCAACGTCCTGACTTTC. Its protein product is CASSLFRGRGVAGANVLTF.